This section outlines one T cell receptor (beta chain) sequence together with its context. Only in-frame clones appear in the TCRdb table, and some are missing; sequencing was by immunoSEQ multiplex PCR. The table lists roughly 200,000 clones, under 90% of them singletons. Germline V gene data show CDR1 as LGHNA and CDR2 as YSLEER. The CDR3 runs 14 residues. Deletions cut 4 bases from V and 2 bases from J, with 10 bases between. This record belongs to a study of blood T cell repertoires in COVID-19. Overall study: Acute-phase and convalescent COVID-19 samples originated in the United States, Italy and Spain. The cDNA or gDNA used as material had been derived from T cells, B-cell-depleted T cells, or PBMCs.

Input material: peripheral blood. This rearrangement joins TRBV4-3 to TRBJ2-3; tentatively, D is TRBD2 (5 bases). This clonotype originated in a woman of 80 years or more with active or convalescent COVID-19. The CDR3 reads CASSPVGITDTQYF. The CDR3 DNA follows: TGCGCCAGCAGCCCCGTCGGGATCACAGATACGCAGTATTTT.